This T cell receptor (beta chain) originates from a study of T-cell reconstitution after alpha-beta-depleted transplantation in children. Germline V gene data show CDR1 as SGHTA and CDR2 as FQGNSA. The CDR3 contains 14 residues. The trim removed 6 bases at V and 5 bases at J, leaving 6 bases unmatched. Unique molecular identifiers were incorporated when the TCRbeta library was constructed. TCRdb analysed the PCR reads with MiXCR anew, one entry per CDR3 protein. The sample records fewer than 95,000 distinct CDR3 sequences, 9.5% to 15% being singletons. The chain has TRBV7-2 and TRBJ1-5; the match to TRBD1 covers 8 bases. This TCR was recovered from a human donor who donated a stem cell graft to a child with inherited bone marrow failure. The sample was PBMCs from the stem cell graft donor, taken from the stem cell graft. CDR3 coding DNA: TGTGCCAGCAGAGACAGGGGTATGGATCAGCCCCAGCATTTT. Residues: CASRDRGMDQPQHF.